The rows below give T cell receptor beta chains drawn from one sample of a study of OX40 agonist ivuxolimab in advanced cancers. The assay was immunoSEQ multiplex PCR, and TCRdb's table has in-frame clones only and misses some. The table includes about 50,000 clones, 80% to 95% detected once. Sequencing was performed on CD4+ or CD8+ T cells sorted from blood, taken in a trial of the OX40 agonist ivuxolimab. All receptors derive from an adult with an advanced solid tumor such as melanoma, head and neck, liver or kidney cancer. The CDR3 runs from the conserved cysteine through the conserved F or W. Fields, in order: clone size, D gene, J gene, V gene, CDR3 protein, CDR3 DNA. The D gene is left open where the match is weak. The listing skips clone size in some rows; elsewhere it reads once, few, many or a size class.

-	TRBD1	TRBJ1-1	TRBV27	CASSPGTGDTEAFF	TGTGCCAGCAGTCCGGGGACAGGGGACACTGAAGCTTTCTTT
-	-	TRBJ2-6	TRBV5-4	CASSSHSGANVLTF	TGTGCCAGCAGCTCCCACTCTGGGGCCAACGTCCTGACTTTC
-	-	TRBJ2-6	TRBV10-2	CASSEGPSGANVLTF	TGCGCCAGCAGTGAGGGCCCCTCTGGGGCCAACGTCCTGACTTTC
-	-	TRBJ2-1	TRBV6-5	CASSLRGGEQFF	TGTGCCAGCAGCCTCAGGGGAGGTGAGCAGTTCTTC
medium-sized	-	TRBJ1-5	TRBV6-1	CASSEAEGQGGQPQHF	TGTGCCAGCAGTGAAGCGGAAGGGCAAGGGGGTCAGCCCCAGCATTTT
once	-	TRBJ1-1	TRBV5-6	CASSLALEAFF	TGTGCCAGCAGCTTGGCTCTTGAAGCTTTCTTT
-	-	TRBJ1-1	TRBV5-4	CASSGLGIVNTEAFF	TGTGCCAGCAGCGGCCTGGGCATCGTGAACACTGAAGCTTTCTTT
-	TRBD1	TRBJ1-3	TRBV6-4	CASSDVDRGDSGNTIYF	TGTGCCAGCAGTGACGTCGACAGGGGAGACTCTGGAAACACCATATATTTT
-	-	TRBJ1-1	TRBV13	CASSEQDAGGNTEAFF	TGTGCCAGCAGCGAACAGGACGCGGGAGGGAACACTGAAGCTTTCTTT
-	-	TRBJ1-1	TRBV6-1	CASSGRLVMNTEAFF	TGTGCCAGCAGTGGGCGACTCGTCATGAACACTGAAGCTTTCTTT
-	-	TRBJ1-3	TRBV11-2	CASSLVGGSDTIYF	TGTGCCAGCAGCTTAGTTGGAGGGTCTGACACCATATATTTT
-	TRBD2	TRBJ2-7	TRBV6-5	CASSYARTSPDEQYF	TGTGCCAGCAGTTACGCCCGGACTAGCCCCGACGAGCAGTACTTC
-	TRBD1	TRBJ1-2	TRBV28	CASSLTSEGAGDYGYTF	TGTGCCAGCAGTTTAACGTCTGAGGGGGCTGGAGACTATGGCTACACCTTC
-	-	TRBJ1-5	TRBV5-6	CASSYDRGVGQPQHF	TGTGCCAGCAGCTATGACCGGGGTGTAGGTCAGCCCCAGCATTTT
-	TRBD1	TRBJ2-3	TRBV19	CASSKGAGTDTQYF	TGTGCCAGTAGTAAGGGGGCAGGGACAGATACGCAGTATTTT
-	TRBD1	TRBJ1-2	TRBV12-5	CASWDRGGYGYTF	TGTGCTAGTTGGGACAGGGGTGGCTATGGCTACACCTTC
-	TRBD1	TRBJ1-6	TRBV6-5	CATGITGTGVSPLHF	TGTGCCACGGGCATTACCGGGACAGGGGTTTCACCCCTCCACTTT
-	-	TRBJ1-1	TRBV10-3	CAIREGQSGTEAFF	TGTGCCATCAGGGAGGGACAATCGGGCACTGAAGCTTTCTTT
-	-	TRBJ2-2	TRBV6-5	CASSYSGGTNTGELFF	TGTGCCAGCAGTTACTCCGGGGGCACGAACACCGGGGAGCTGTTTTTT
-	-	TRBJ2-7	TRBV30	CAWSVVRTYEQYF	TGTGCCTGGAGTGTGGTCAGAACTTACGAGCAGTACTTC
-	TRBD1	TRBJ1-4	TRBV29-1	CSVQDRGDDEKLFF	TGCAGCGTGCAGGACAGGGGAGATGATGAAAAACTGTTTTTT
-	TRBD1	TRBJ1-2	TRBV19	CASSVGQGAVYGYTF	TGTGCCAGTAGTGTGGGACAGGGGGCAGTCTATGGCTACACCTTC
-	-	TRBJ2-3	TRBV11-2	CASSRHGATDTQYF	TGTGCCAGCAGCCGTCATGGGGCTACAGATACGCAGTATTTT
once	-	TRBJ1-2	TRBV5-1	CASSLGQGLYGYTF	TGCGCCAGCAGCTTGGGGCAGGGGCTCTATGGCTACACCTTC
-	TRBD2	TRBJ2-1	TRBV4-1	CASSREGGTSDYNEQFF	TGCGCCAGCAGCCGGGAAGGAGGGACTAGCGATTACAATGAGCAGTTCTTC
-	-	TRBJ1-4	TRBV7-9	CASSRGSGQYRWREKLFF	TGTGCCAGCAGCCGCGGGAGCGGACAGTACAGATGGAGGGAAAAACTGTTTTTT
-	-	TRBJ2-3	TRBV7-8	CASTQGAGAIDTQYF	TGTGCCAGCACCCAGGGTGCGGGGGCAATAGATACGCAGTATTTT
-	-	TRBJ1-1	TRBV19	CASSMVPYRVVNTEAFF	TGTGCCAGTAGTATGGTACCGTACAGGGTTGTCAACACTGAAGCTTTCTTT
-	TRBD1	TRBJ1-4	TRBV5-1	CASSWGQGIEKLFF	TGCGCCAGCAGCTGGGGACAGGGGATAGAAAAACTGTTTTTT
once	-	TRBJ2-2	TRBV7-6	CASSVGSRATGELFF	TGTGCCAGCAGCGTCGGCTCTAGAGCAACCGGGGAGCTGTTTTTT